This entry lists 29 T cell receptor beta chains sequenced from one sample in a study of PD-1 blockade in classical Hodgkin lymphoma. All the patients suffered relapse after autologous stem cell transplantation, and brentuximab vedotin exposure differed. Libraries were prepared by immunoSEQ multiplex PCR; TCRdb keeps only in-frame clonotypes and omits some of them. The repertoire holds about 30,000 clones, with 70% to 75% as singletons. Here the sequenced sample was peripheral blood mononuclear cells (PBMCs), taken before the second cycle of nivolumab. The source is a human donor with classical Hodgkin lymphoma.

The chain recombines TRBV12-5 with TRBJ1-1; 9 bases line up with TRBD1. V lost 7 bases and J lost 4; bases outside the gene matches: 10. The CDR3 loop spans 15 amino acids. Germline CDR1 is LGHNT and CDR2 is FRNRAP. The CDR3 nucleotides read TGTGCTAGTGCCCCCGGACAGGGGAGGGGCACTGAAGCTTTCTTT. It encodes CASAPGQGRGTEAFF.

The rearrangement uses TRBV19 and TRBJ2-7, with 7 bases fitting TRBD2. V lost 4 bases and J lost 1; bases outside the gene matches: 13. CDR3 size: 17 residues. CDR1 is LNHDA, CDR2 SQIVND, per germline (reference sequence). In DNA, the CDR3 is TGTGCCAGTAGTACGGTCGGGGAGGGGAGTCCTTCCTACGAGCAGTACTTC. Protein sequence: CASSTVGEGSPSYEQYF.

V and J are TRBV9 and TRBJ1-4; D gene uncertain. This CDR3 comprises 14 residues. Deletions cut 2 bases from V and 0 bases from J, with 5 bases between. From germline, CDR1 is SGDLS and CDR2 YYNGEE. The DNA of the CDR3 is TGTGCCAGCAGCGTGGGTTCAACTAATGAAAAACTGTTTTTT. Translating it yields CASSVGSTNEKLFF.

The rearrangement links TRBV10-3 to TRBJ2-7; 9 positions agree with TRBD1. Germline values: CDR1 ENHRY, CDR2 SYGVKD. V dropped 6 bases and J dropped 5; count of bases not matched to a gene: 8. The CDR3 totals 14 residues. The DNA of the CDR3 is TGTGCCATCAGCTTACAGGGGGCGGATGACGAGCAGTACTTC. Residues: CAISLQGADDEQYF.

This sequence joins TRBV7-9 and TRBJ1-4, with D hard to call. The CDR3 length is 13 residues. V lost 8 bases, J lost 3 bases, and 10 bases lay in between. CDR1 and CDR2 (germline): SEHNR, FQNEAQ (reference sequence). The CDR3 sequence: CASRGVPNEKLFF. Written as DNA, the CDR3 is TGTGCCAGCCGTGGAGTCCCTAATGAAAAACTGTTTTTT.

The chain carries TRBV30 and TRBJ2-1; D unclear. Trimming stripped 0 bases from V and 10 bases from J, with 7 bases between. The CDR3 runs 11 residues. The germline V gene has CDR1 GTSNPN and CDR2 SVGIG (reference sequence). The CDR3 DNA sequence: TGTGCCTGGAGTGTATCGGAGGAGCAGTTCTTC. It is translated as CAWSVSEEQFF.

This chain uses TRBV18 with TRBJ1-2; no clear D. Trimming stripped 0 bases from V and 1 base from J, with 6 bases between. Germline CDR1 and CDR2: KGHSH and LQKENI. The CDR3 sequence is 14 residues long. The CDR3 is CASSPPGLNYGYTF. CDR3 nucleotide sequence: TGTGCCAGCTCACCACCAGGACTTAACTATGGCTACACCTTC.

This chain joins TRBV13 and TRBJ1-2; D gene ambiguous. This CDR3 contains 15 residues. Germline V gene sequence: CDR1 PRHDT, CDR2 FYEKMQ (reference sequence). V gave up 6 bases and J gave up 4 bases, with 18 bases separating them. CDR3 loop: CASRPLSELSYGYTF. DNA for the CDR3: TGTGCCAGCAGACCTCTGTCAGAGCTATCCTATGGCTACACCTTC.

This clone was counted only a few times. The chain joins TRBV14 to TRBJ2-3; either TRBD1 or TRBD2 may supply D (5 bases each). The V end lost 3 bases, the J end lost 6 bases, and 13 bases lay between the germline ends. Per the germline V gene, CDR1 is SGHDN and CDR2 is FVKESK. The CDR3 loop spans 14 amino acids. The DNA of the CDR3 is TGTGCCAGCAGCCACTCGGGGCGTAGGGATACGCAGTATTTT. Protein: CASSHSGRRDTQYF.

The CDR3 loop reads CASSPSGGYEQYF. DNA of the CDR3: TGTGCCAGCAGTCCCTCCGGAGGGTATGAGCAGTACTTC. The rearrangement uses TRBV27 and TRBJ2-7; possible D gene TRBD2, 6 bases. Trimming pared 5 bases from V and 7 bases from J, leaving 15 bases between. Germline values: CDR1 MNHEY, CDR2 SMNVEV (reference sequence). This CDR3 has 13 residues.

The gene calls are TRBV4-2 and TRBJ1-1; TRBD1 is a possible D gene (5 bases). CDR1 and CDR2 (germline): LGHNA, YNFKEQ. Trimming removed 2 bases from V and 2 bases from J, with 24 bases in between. The CDR3 is 19 residues long. The CDR3 spells CASSQRARGGGRFNTEAFF. As DNA, the CDR3 is TGTGCCAGCAGCCAAAGAGCACGGGGGGGAGGTCGATTTAACACTGAAGCTTTCTTT.

J is TRBJ2-2 and V is TRBV2; D is uncertain. The V end lost 8 bases, the J end lost 4 bases, and 8 bases lay between the germline ends. Per germline, CDR1 SNHLY and CDR2 FYNNEI. The CDR3 runs to 12 residues. The CDR3 loop reads CASSPFTGELFF. The CDR3 DNA sequence: TGTGCCAGCTCCCCGTTCACCGGGGAGCTGTTTTTT. Based on the CDR3 plus reference TRBV2 and TRBJ2-2, the full variable domain is EPEVTQTPSHQVTQMGQEVILRCVPISNHLYFYWYRQILGQKVEFLVSFYNNEISEKSEIFDDQFSVERPDGSNFTLKIRSTKLEDSAMYFCASSPFTGELFFGEGSRLTVL.

This clone was detected a few times. The chain combines TRBV7-6 with TRBJ2-7, with D perhaps matching TRBD2 (5 bases). Trimming stripped 3 bases from V and 3 bases from J, with 21 bases between. CDR3 length: 17 residues. From germline, CDR1 is SGHVS and CDR2 FNYEAQ. CDR3 sequence reads: CASSLSARVGVDYEQYF. In nucleotides, the CDR3 is TGTGCCAGCAGCTTGAGTGCAAGGGTCGGGGTAGACTACGAGCAGTACTTC.

This clone was observed a handful of times. The chain combines TRBV4-3 with TRBJ1-1; a weak D match, TRBD1 (5 bases). CDR1 is LGHNA, CDR2 YSLEER, per germline. Trimming left V 1 base short and J 4 bases short, with 10 bases between. The length of the CDR3 is 14 residues. The CDR3 region is CASSQARGTTEAFF. Written as DNA, the CDR3 is TGCGCCAGCAGCCAAGCACGGGGGACCACTGAAGCTTTCTTT.

The V call is TRBV5-6, the J call TRBJ1-3, with no clear D. This CDR3 has 13 residues. Germline lookup yields CDR1 SGHDT and CDR2 YYEEEE. The V gene lost 3 bases and the J gene lost 8 bases, with 12 bases spanning the gap. CDR3 region: CASSYTPGDTIYF. CDR3 in DNA: TGTGCCAGCAGCTATACCCCAGGTGACACCATATATTTT.

This chain uses TRBV5-1 with TRBJ1-1; tentatively, D is TRBD1 (6 bases). The ends were cut back, 0 bases at V and 5 bases at J, with 14 bases in the middle. The CDR3 runs 15 residues. CDR1 and CDR2 from the germline V gene are SGHRS and YFSETQ. The chain's CDR3 is CASSLGQGIGTEAFF. The CDR3, as DNA: TGCGCCAGCAGCTTGGGCCAGGGGATTGGGACTGAAGCTTTCTTT. The variable domain in full, with the rest retrieved from reference TRBV5-1 and TRBJ1-1, is KAGVTQTPRYLIKTRGQQVTLSCSPISGHRSVSWYQQTPGQGLQFLFEYFSETQRNKGNFPGRFSGRQFSNSRSEMNVSTLELGDSALYLCASSLGQGIGTEAFFGQGTRLTVV.

The count of this clone is one. This rearrangement joins TRBV6-6 to TRBJ2-7, with D possibly being TRBD1 (5 bases). Germline V lookup: CDR1 MNHNY, CDR2 SVGAGI (reference sequence). Trimming removed 5 bases from V and 4 bases from J, with 15 bases in between. This CDR3 has 14 amino acids. CDR3 region: CASSTPDTLYEQYF. The CDR3 DNA reads as TGTGCCAGCAGTACCCCGGACACTCTATACGAGCAGTACTTC.

This chain joins TRBV7-2 and TRBJ2-6; D call uncertain. Germline V gene data show CDR1 as SGHTA and CDR2 as FQGNSA. The CDR3 runs 17 residues. Trimming stripped 4 bases from V and 1 base from J, with 14 bases between. This CDR3 is CASSSPIQVSGANVLTF. The CDR3 region has the DNA TGTGCCAGCAGCTCCCCAATTCAGGTATCTGGGGCCAACGTCCTGACTTTC.

Remarks on this clone: One end of the junction varies from germline; a read error may be responsible. The chain has TRBV5-1 and TRBJ2-7, with D possibly being TRBD1 (6 bases). This CDR3 is 16 amino acids long. From germline, CDR1 is SGHRS and CDR2 YFSETQ. CDR3 bases: TGTGCCAGCAGCTTGAGACAGGCGTCCTCCTACTACGAGCAGTACTTC. Protein product: CASSLRQASSYYEQYF.

CDR3 in DNA: TGTGCCAGCAGCGTAGAAACGGGAGACAATGAGCAGTTCTTC. Its protein product is CASSVETGDNEQFF. The chain links TRBV9 to TRBJ2-1, with TRBD2 as a possible D gene (6 bases). The CDR3 covers 14 residues. The germline gives CDR1 SGDLS, CDR2 YYNGEE. Trimming took off 0 bases at V and 5 bases at J, with 9 bases between the two ends.

This clone was observed a few times. The chain recombines TRBV7-9 with TRBJ2-2; D is possibly TRBD1 (6 bases). Trimming stripped 11 bases from V and 3 bases from J, with 16 bases between. The germline gives CDR1 SEHNR, CDR2 FQNEAQ (reference sequence). CDR3 size: 14 residues. The DNA for the CDR3 is TGTGCCGTGCCATCTGGACAGTACACCGGGGAGCTGTTTTTT. It yields the protein CAVPSGQYTGELFF.

The chain combines TRBV5-5 with TRBJ1-3; D remains unclear. Per germline, CDR1 SGHKS and CDR2 YYEKEE (reference sequence). The length of the CDR3 is 15 residues. V was trimmed by 0 bases and J by 0 bases, leaving 7 bases between them. The CDR3 sequence is CASSLELDSGNTIYF. As DNA, the CDR3 is TGTGCCAGCAGCTTGGAACTGGACTCTGGAAACACCATATATTTT.

Within the sample, this clone is medium-sized. V usage is TRBV18 and J usage is TRBJ1-5; 7 bases are a match to TRBD1. There are 14 residues in the CDR3. The ends lost 3 bases at V and 5 bases at J; junction bases unmatched: 4. Germline V gene sequence: CDR1 KGHSH, CDR2 LQKENI. The CDR3 loop is CASSPFGQDQPQHF. CDR3 DNA: TGTGCCAGCTCACCCTTCGGACAGGATCAGCCCCAGCATTTT.

V and J are TRBV18 and TRBJ2-5, with 10 bases fitting TRBD2. Germline loops: CDR1 KGHSH, CDR2 LQKENI. This CDR3 spans 15 amino acids. The V segment lost 6 bases and the J segment 2 bases; nucleotides outside the gene matches: 6. CDR3 nucleotides: TGTGCCAGCTCGCTCACTAGCGGGGTACAAGAGACCCAGTACTTC. Amino acids: CASSLTSGVQETQYF.

This chain links TRBV7-9 with TRBJ2-3, with D perhaps matching TRBD1 (6 bases). CDR1 and CDR2 from the germline V gene are SEHNR and FQNEAQ (reference sequence). The germline V and J ends were trimmed by 4 bases and 2 bases, with 22 bases remaining between them. This CDR3 is 18 amino acids long. Here the CDR3 DNA reads TGTGCCAGCAGCTCACAGGGATCGGGATACCATTACACAGATACGCAGTATTTT. Amino acid sequence: CASSSQGSGYHYTDTQYF.

This clone was observed a few times. V gene TRBV5-1 combines with J gene TRBJ2-5, with 8 bases fitting TRBD2. The CDR3 has 16 amino acids. With V trimmed by 1 base and J by 3 bases, 8 bases remained unmatched. Germline V gives CDR1 SGHRS, CDR2 YFSETQ. This CDR3 is CASSLIYGGAEETQYF. CDR3 coding DNA: TGCGCCAGCAGCTTGATTTACGGGGGGGCCGAAGAGACCCAGTACTTC.

This clone was detected only once. This chain uses TRBV4-3 with TRBJ2-7; 11 nucleotides align to TRBD1. This CDR3 is 14 amino acids long. CDR1 is LGHNA and CDR2 is YSLEER in the germline V gene. Unmatched junction bases numbered 3, after V lost 4 bases and J lost 4 bases. The CDR3 nucleotides read TGCGCCAGCAGCCTAGGACAGGGGGCATACGAGCAGTACTTC. The encoded protein is CASSLGQGAYEQYF.

This chain joins TRBV4-2 and TRBJ2-2; the D gene could be TRBD1 or TRBD2 (6 bases each). The germline V gene encodes CDR1 LGHNA and CDR2 YNFKEQ. The CDR3 consists of 16 residues. Trimming cost V 4 bases and J 7 bases, with 19 bases left between them. The CDR3: CASSPPGALVRGELFF. As DNA, the CDR3 is TGTGCCAGCAGCCCACCGGGGGCCCTGGTCCGCGGGGAGCTGTTTTTT.

This clone has only a few counts. The chain uses TRBV4-3 and TRBJ1-1; D is perhaps TRBD1 (5 bases). CDR3 length: 18 residues. The V and J ends lost 0 bases and 3 bases respectively, with 20 bases between them. Germline V CDR1 and CDR2: LGHNA, YSLEER. The CDR3 sequence: CASSQEPIGGVVDTEAFF. Here the CDR3 DNA reads TGCGCCAGCAGCCAAGAACCGATCGGGGGGGTCGTGGACACTGAAGCTTTCTTT.